This entry lists 10 T cell receptor beta chains sequenced from one sample in a study of cytomegalovirus exposure and HLA in healthy donors. Researchers ran the PCR with 60 Vbeta and 13 Jbeta primers. The method was immunoSEQ multiplex PCR; TCRdb's version includes in-frame clones alone and lacks a portion of them. The sample includes about 160,000 clones, approximately 82% of them seen just once. The specimen was PBMCs. All receptors derive from a male donor in good health and CMV-seronegative.

J is TRBJ2-7 and V is TRBV27; 7 nucleotides agree with TRBD1. Germline CDR1 MNHEY, CDR2 SMNVEV (reference sequence). Trimming took 5 bases from V and 7 from J; bases not matched to a gene: 11. The length of the CDR3 is 14 residues. CDR3: CASSPTRGRMEQYF. The CDR3 DNA follows: TGTGCCAGCAGTCCCACGAGGGGGCGTATGGAGCAGTACTTC.

The chain links TRBV12-5 to TRBJ2-7, with unresolved D. Germline lookup yields CDR1 LGHNT and CDR2 FRNRAP. The CDR3 consists of 13 residues. Trimming stripped 1 base from V and 0 bases from J, with 4 bases between. The chain's CDR3 is CASGLGGSYEQYF. The CDR3 region has the DNA TGTGCTAGTGGTTTGGGAGGCTCCTACGAGCAGTACTTC.

The chain combines TRBV27 with TRBJ1-4, with D maybe TRBD1 (5 bases). Looked up from germline, CDR1 is MNHEY and CDR2 is SMNVEV (reference sequence). The CDR3 spans 15 residues. V lost 6 bases and J lost 6, with 17 bases in between. CDR3: CASRPSRGLYEKLFF. CDR3 sequence (DNA): TGTGCCAGCAGACCCTCGCGGGGCTTGTATGAAAAACTGTTTTTT.

The chain employs TRBV4-3 and TRBJ2-2; D may be TRBD2 (7 bases). CDR1 is LGHNA, CDR2 YSLEER, per germline. CDR3 length: 13 amino acids. V lost 4 bases, J lost 8 bases, and 11 bases lay in between. The CDR3 spells CASSRGGFGELFF. As DNA, the CDR3 is TGCGCCAGCAGCCGCGGGGGCTTTGGGGAGCTGTTTTTT.

The V and J genes are TRBV19 and TRBJ1-5; D call uncertain. Germline assignment: CDR1 LNHDA and CDR2 SQIVND (reference sequence). This CDR3 contains 14 residues. The V gene lost 9 bases and the J gene lost 1 base, with 13 bases spanning the gap. The CDR3 DNA sequence: TGTGCCAGCCCTTGTAGCAAGAGCAATCAGCCCCAGCATTTT. Translation: CASPCSKSNQPQHF.

The chain uses TRBV27 and TRBJ2-5; 11 nucleotides match TRBD2. There are 14 residues in the CDR3. Germline V CDR1 and CDR2: MNHEY, SMNVEV (reference sequence). The junction had 10 bases not matched to a gene; V was cut back by 5 bases and J by 11 bases. The CDR3: CASSNSGGAWEQYF. CDR3 nucleotide sequence: TGTGCCAGCAGTAATAGCGGGGGGGCCTGGGAGCAGTACTTC.

The chain is built from TRBV15 and TRBJ1-2; D perhaps matches TRBD1 (5 bases). Per germline, CDR1 LNHNV and CDR2 YYDKDF (reference sequence). This CDR3 is built from 13 residues. V was cut by 9 bases and J by 3 bases, with 14 bases left in between. The DNA for the CDR3 is TGTGCCACGAAGGGTGAAGGGGACTATGGCTACACCTTC. This encodes CATKGEGDYGYTF.

This clone was counted between two and nine times. V is TRBV7-2 and J is TRBJ1-2; 10 bases are a match to TRBD1. The CDR3 loop spans 14 amino acids. CDR1 SGHTA and CDR2 FQGNSA come from the germline V gene. The J segment lost 3 bases and the V segment lost 5 bases, leaving 3 bases of the junction unmatched. CDR3 nucleotides: TGTGCCAGCAGCCTCGGGACAGGGGACTATGGCTACACCTTC. As protein: CASSLGTGDYGYTF.

The V gene is TRBV19, the J gene TRBJ2-1; D may be TRBD2 (5 bases). This CDR3 comprises 15 residues. V was shortened by 5 bases and J by 1 base, with 12 bases between the two germline ends. CDR1 and CDR2 (germline): LNHDA, SQIVND (reference sequence). The CDR3 loop reads CASSRTGESYNEQFF. CDR3 nucleotides: TGTGCCAGTAGTCGGACTGGCGAGTCCTACAATGAGCAGTTCTTC.

The gene calls are TRBV18 and TRBJ2-7; 10 nucleotides match TRBD2. Germline CDR1 and CDR2: KGHSH and LQKENI. V shed 4 bases and J 5 bases; nucleotides not matched to a gene: 8. This CDR3 has 15 amino acids. The CDR3 loop reads CASSRASGSLNEQYF. CDR3 DNA sequence: TGTGCCAGCTCACGGGCTAGCGGGAGTCTGAACGAGCAGTACTTC.